A selection of T cell receptor beta chains follows, all from one sample in a study of sequential checkpoint blockade in melanoma. Sequencing used immunoSEQ multiplex PCR; TCRdb keeps in-frame clones, though not all of them. This table has roughly 18,000 clones, more than 65% appearing once. This specimen consisted of tumor tissue (inferred from file names), obtained from a patient given nivolumab and ipilimumab in sequence. The receptors here all came from a human donor with melanoma. Each CDR3 is given with its conserved first and last residue. Fields, in order: J gene, D gene, clone size, V gene, CDR3 protein, CDR3 DNA. A D gene is named only where the DNA matches it firmly. A clone size is listed for some rows: how often the clone was seen (once, few, many), or a class if it is expanded.

>TRBJ2-5|TRBD2|few|TRBV9
CASSSRTSGNIETQYF
TGTGCCAGCAGCTCTCGGACTAGCGGGAACATAGAGACCCAGTACTTC
>TRBJ2-5|TRBD1|-|TRBV18
CASSPTKTGWETQYF
TGTGCCAGCTCTCCGACAAAGACAGGGTGGGAGACCCAGTACTTC
>TRBJ2-7|-|-|TRBV6-7
CASSYFPGVGDEQYF
TGTGCCAGCAGTTACTTTCCAGGGGTTGGGGACGAGCAGTACTTC
>TRBJ2-2|TRBD2|-|TRBV25-1
CASSAGRETGELFF
TGTGCCAGCAGTGCAGGGCGGGAGACCGGGGAGCTGTTTTTT
>TRBJ1-5|TRBD1|-|TRBV19
CASSSGQPFSNQPQHF
TGTGCCAGTAGTTCGGGACAGCCTTTTAGCAATCAGCCCCAGCATTTT
>TRBJ2-2|-|-|TRBV5-1
CASRSGPDTGELFF
TGCGCCAGCAGGTCCGGACCAGACACCGGGGAGCTGTTTTTT
>TRBJ2-1|-|-|TRBV19
CASSIDLYGGEQFF
TGTGCCAGTAGTATAGATCTATATGGGGGCGAGCAGTTCTTC
>TRBJ2-7|-|once|TRBV19
CASSMGRRDYEQYF
TGTGCCAGTAGTATGGGTCGGCGGGACTACGAGCAGTACTTC
>TRBJ1-2|TRBD1|once|TRBV29-1
CSARTGDNYGYTF
TGCAGCGCCCGGACAGGGGACAACTATGGCTACACCTTC
>TRBJ2-1|TRBD1|-|TRBV11-1
CASSAGGDRGSYNEQFF
TGTGCCAGCAGCGCTGGTGGGGACAGGGGATCCTACAATGAGCAGTTCTTC
>TRBJ1-1|-|-|TRBV6-8
CASSYWGSRTEAFF
TGTGCCAGCAGTTACTGGGGGTCTAGGACTGAAGCTTTCTTT
>TRBJ1-2|-|once|TRBV9
CASSLIANYGYTF
TGTGCCAGCAGTTTAATCGCTAACTATGGCTACACCTTC
>TRBJ1-5|TRBD1|-|TRBV19
CASQGVLLNQPQHF
TGTGCCAGCCAGGGGGTGCTACTTAATCAGCCCCAGCATTTT
>TRBJ2-1|TRBD2|-|TRBV11-3
CASSRPTSGDNEQFF
TGTGCCAGCAGCAGACCGACTAGCGGGGACAATGAGCAGTTCTTC
>TRBJ2-1|TRBD2|-|TRBV12-5
CASTLLAGDNEQFF
TGTGCCAGTACCCTGCTAGCGGGAGACAATGAGCAGTTCTTC
>TRBJ2-1|-|-|TRBV9
CASSRQSYNEQFF
TGTGCCAGCAGCAGACAGTCCTACAATGAGCAGTTCTTC
>TRBJ1-2|TRBD1|once|TRBV14
CASSQSDAGGGYTF
TGTGCCAGCAGCCAATCTGATGCAGGGGGTGGCTACACCTTC
>TRBJ2-3|-|-|TRBV7-5
CASSSGLATTDTQYF
TGTGCCAGCAGCTCCGGACTAGCAACCACAGATACGCAGTATTTT
>TRBJ2-7|TRBD2|-|TRBV6-8
CASSLGLGYEQYF
TGTGCCAGCAGTTTAGGACTAGGCTACGAGCAGTACTTC
>TRBJ1-4|-|few|TRBV30
CAWSVKGRKLFF
TGTGCCTGGAGTGTAAAAGGGAGGAAACTGTTTTTT
>TRBJ2-5|TRBD2|-|TRBV7-6
CASSTRTSGSETQYF
TGTGCCAGCAGCACCAGGACTAGCGGGAGTGAGACCCAGTACTTC
>TRBJ1-2|-|-|TRBV5-4
CASSLDRIYGYTF
TGTGCCAGCAGCTTAGACAGGATCTATGGCTACACCTTC
>TRBJ2-3|-|once|TRBV11-3
CASSLYFSPDTQYF
TGTGCCAGCAGCTTATATTTTAGTCCTGATACGCAGTATTTT
>TRBJ1-5|-|few|TRBV30
CAWSPPRGFRAQHF
TGTGCCTGGAGTCCACCCAGGGGTTTTAGAGCCCAGCATTTT
>TRBJ1-2|-|-|TRBV7-1
CASSLFATSNYGYTF
TGTGCCAGCAGCTTATTTGCGACGTCTAACTATGGCTACACCTTC
>TRBJ2-7|-|few|TRBV30
CAWSVTEPYEQYF
TGTGCCTGGAGTGTTACAGAACCCTACGAGCAGTACTTC
>TRBJ2-5|TRBD2|-|TRBV18
CASSPLAGALETQYF
TGTGCCAGCTCACCACTAGCGGGAGCGCTAGAGACCCAGTACTTC
>TRBJ1-2|TRBD1|-|TRBV30
CAWSVDRGRDGYTF
TGTGCCTGGAGTGTCGACAGGGGAAGGGATGGCTACACCTTC
>TRBJ2-6|-|-|TRBV18
CASSPYPIGSGSGANVLTF
TGTGCCAGCTCACCGTATCCGATCGGGTCCGGCTCTGGGGCCAACGTCCTGACTTTC
>TRBJ2-3|TRBD2|once|TRBV11-3
CASRLLTSGVTDTQYF
TGTGCCAGCAGGCTGCTAACTAGCGGGGTCACAGATACGCAGTATTTT
>TRBJ2-3|TRBD2|-|TRBV28
CASRTSGTSGRAAQYF
TGTGCCAGCAGAACTTCGGGGACTAGCGGGCGGGCGGCGCAGTATTTT
>TRBJ2-7|TRBD2|-|TRBV5-1
CASSPGLAGGYEQYF
TGCGCCAGCAGCCCGGGACTAGCGGGGGGTTACGAGCAGTACTTC
>TRBJ2-1|-|-|TRBV14
CASSPPTPNEQFF
TGTGCCAGCAGCCCTCCGACCCCGAATGAGCAGTTCTTC
>TRBJ1-1|TRBD1|-|TRBV15
CATSANRDRQTEAFF
TGTGCCACCAGCGCAAACCGGGACAGGCAAACTGAAGCTTTCTTT
>TRBJ1-1|TRBD1|-|TRBV23-1
CASSPDQGARTEAFF
TGCGCCAGCAGCCCGGATCAGGGGGCGCGGACTGAAGCTTTCTTT
>TRBJ2-7|-|-|TRBV5-1
CASSLVSPTYEQYF
TGCGCCAGCAGCTTGGTCTCACCCACCTACGAGCAGTACTTC
>TRBJ1-2|-|-|TRBV8-2
CATSDQQGSLYGYTF
TGTGCCACCAGTGACCAACAGGGGTCCCTCTATGGCTACACCTTC
>TRBJ1-4|-|-|TRBV6-1
CASSVAGGGTNEKLFF
TGTGCCAGCAGTGTAGCGGGGGGGGGAACTAATGAAAAACTGTTTTTT
>TRBJ1-2|TRBD1|-|TRBV11-3
CASSFTGGAGYGYTF
TGTGCCAGCAGTTTTACAGGGGGCGCCGGCTATGGCTACACCTTC
>TRBJ1-3|-|few|TRBV6-8
CASSFGMNSGNTIYF
TGTGCCAGCTCATTTGGGATGAATTCTGGAAACACCATATATTTT
>TRBJ2-1|TRBD2|-|TRBV10-2
CASSSGTSGSNEQFF
TGCGCCAGCAGTTCCGGGACTAGCGGGAGTAATGAGCAGTTCTTC